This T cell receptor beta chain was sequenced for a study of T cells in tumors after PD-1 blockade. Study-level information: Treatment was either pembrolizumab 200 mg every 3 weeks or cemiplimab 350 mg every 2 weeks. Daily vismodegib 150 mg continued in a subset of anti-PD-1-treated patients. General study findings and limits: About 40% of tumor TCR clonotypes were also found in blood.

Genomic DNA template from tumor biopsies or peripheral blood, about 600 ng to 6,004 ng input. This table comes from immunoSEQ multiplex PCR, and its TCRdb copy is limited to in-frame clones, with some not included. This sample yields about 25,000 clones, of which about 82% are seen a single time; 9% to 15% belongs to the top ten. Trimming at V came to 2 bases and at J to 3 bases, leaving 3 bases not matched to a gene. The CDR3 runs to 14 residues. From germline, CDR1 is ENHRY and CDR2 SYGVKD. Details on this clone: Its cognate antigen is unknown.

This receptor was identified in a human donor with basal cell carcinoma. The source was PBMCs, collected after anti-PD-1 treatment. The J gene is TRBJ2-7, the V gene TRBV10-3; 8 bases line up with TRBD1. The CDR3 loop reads CAISEGQGFYEQYF. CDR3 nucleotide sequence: TGTGCCATCAGTGAGGGACAGGGCTTCTACGAGCAGTACTTC.